Presented here are 20 T cell receptor beta chains from one specimen sequenced in a study of response to subunit inactivated influenza vaccine. TCRdb re-derived calls from the RT-PCR reads in MiXCR, one entry per CDR3 protein. Of just under 550,000 distinct CDR3 sequences listed, 20% to 25% are singletons. The same data also went into a second study, on T cells expressing NK-cell markers. That study reports: A 5'RACE template switching approach incorporating UMIs was used to make TCR beta cDNA.

This material consisted of CD4+ T cells sorted from PBMCs, taken less than 13 days after vaccination. The receptors originated from a man in his forties or fifties who received an inactivated influenza vaccine.

In this sample, this clonotype turned up a few times. V is TRBV5-1 and J is TRBJ2-7; the D is unclear. The CDR3 runs 14 residues. Germline loops: CDR1 SGHRS, CDR2 YFSETQ. Trimming stripped 0 bases from V and 6 bases from J, with 13 bases between. CDR3 bases: TGCGCCAGCAGCTTGGTTGGGGTGGCTAGCGAGCAGTACTTC. As protein: CASSLVGVASEQYF.

The chain combines TRBV6-4 with TRBJ1-6; tentatively, D is TRBD1 (5 bases). Trimming removed 3 bases from V and 7 bases from J, with 10 bases in between. The CDR3 loop spans 14 amino acids. CDR1 and CDR2 (germline): MRHNA, SNTAGT. The CDR3 coding sequence is TGTGCCAGCAGTGAGGGGACGCGAAATTCACCCCTCCACTTT. As protein: CASSEGTRNSPLHF.

This clonotype was recorded a few times. The chain recombines TRBV20-1 with TRBJ1-1; D is ambiguous. V dropped 0 bases and J dropped 1 base, with 6 bases sitting between them. This CDR3 region has 13 residues. Germline values: CDR1 DFQATT, CDR2 SNEGSKA (reference sequence). CDR3 bases: TGCAGTGCTAGAGATTGGCGGAACACTGAAGCTTTCTTT. Translation gives CSARDWRNTEAFF.

V is TRBV20-1 and J is TRBJ1-5; unclear D gene. The germline gives CDR1 DFQATT, CDR2 SNEGSKA (reference sequence). The ends were cut back, 0 bases at V and 6 bases at J, with 12 bases in the middle. The CDR3 totals 14 residues. CDR3 amino acids: CSARDRLIPQPQHF. DNA for the CDR3: TGCAGTGCTAGAGATAGGCTAATTCCTCAGCCCCAGCATTTT.

V usage is TRBV20-1 and J usage is TRBJ2-7; 11 nucleotides agree with TRBD2. This CDR3 has 15 amino acids. V lost 0 bases to trimming and J lost 4 bases; unmatched junction nucleotides: 5. Germline V lookup: CDR1 DFQATT, CDR2 SNEGSKA (reference sequence). The CDR3 sequence: CSARETSGRRYEQYF. DNA of the CDR3: TGCAGTGCTAGAGAAACTAGCGGGAGACGATACGAGCAGTACTTC.

This clonotype has only a few counts. In this CDR3 the conserved last residue, phenylalanine or tryptophan, is missing, so a read error is likely. Because the CDR3's place on the DNA is in doubt, the DNA is left out and the CDR3 is given as listed by TCRdb. The CDR3 sequence: CSVDRFDL. The genes are TRBV29-1 and TRBJ2-3. Germline CDR1 is SQVTM and CDR2 is ANQGSEA. With termini counted, the CDR3 has 8 amino acids.

The chain couples TRBV5-5 to TRBJ2-5; 8 bases align to TRBD1. J gave up 2 bases and V 4 bases, and 4 bases lay outside the gene matches. The germline CDR1 and CDR2 sequences are SGHKS and YYEKEE (reference sequence). The length of the CDR3 is 14 residues. This CDR3 is CASSGNRGQETQYF. The CDR3 DNA follows: TGTGCCAGCAGCGGAAACAGGGGGCAAGAGACCCAGTACTTC.

The rearrangement uses TRBV2 and TRBJ2-3; D not certain. The ends were cut back, 0 bases at V and 0 bases at J, with 4 bases in the middle. This CDR3 has 14 residues. CDR1 is SNHLY and CDR2 is FYNNEI in the germline V gene. The CDR3 nucleotides read TGTGCCAGCAGTGAAGCGGTGAGCACAGATACGCAGTATTTT. Translated, it gives CASSEAVSTDTQYF.

This clonotype has at least ten counts. J is TRBJ1-1 and V is TRBV6-5; D is unclear. Trimming pared 2 bases from V and 0 bases from J, leaving 7 bases between. CDR1 and CDR2 (germline): MNHEY, SVGAGI. This CDR3 has 14 residues. CDR3 coding DNA: TGTGCCAGCAGTTACGGACGGATGAACACTGAAGCTTTCTTT. It is translated as CASSYGRMNTEAFF.

The V and J genes are TRBV28 and TRBJ2-5; D remains ambiguous. V gave up 10 bases and J gave up 3 bases, with 6 bases separating them. The germline V gene encodes CDR1 MDHEN and CDR2 SYDVKM. This CDR3 comprises 10 residues. CDR3 sequence (DNA): TGTGCCACCCTAGAAGAGACCCAGTACTTC. As protein: CATLEETQYF.

The chain couples TRBV12-3 or TRBV12-4 to TRBJ1-5; 10 positions agree with TRBD1. CDR3 size: 14 residues. V lost 6 bases and J lost 5; bases outside the gene matches: 4. CDR3 in amino acids: CASSWTGGHQPQHF. Here the CDR3 DNA reads TGTGCCAGCAGCTGGACAGGGGGGCATCAGCCCCAGCATTTT.

The CDR3 protein is CASSLGGSGNYNEQFF. CDR3 nucleotide sequence: TGTGCCAGCAGCTTGGGGGGTTCAGGGAACTACAATGAGCAGTTCTTC. The gene calls are TRBV5-4 and TRBJ2-1; a weak D match, TRBD1 (5 bases). CDR1 is SGHNT and CDR2 is YYREEE in the germline V gene (reference sequence). The CDR3 has 16 amino acids. V dropped 0 bases and J dropped 3 bases, with 13 bases sitting between them.

This clonotype has a handful of counts. The gene calls are TRBV5-6 and TRBJ2-5, with 7 positions matching TRBD2. With V trimmed by 1 base and J by 4 bases, 10 bases remained unmatched. Germline values: CDR1 SGHDT, CDR2 YYEEEE. The length of the CDR3 is 16 residues. CDR3 nucleotides: TGTGCCAGCAGCTTGTGGGACTATCGGGGGTTAGAGACCCAGTACTTC. Encoded protein: CASSLWDYRGLETQYF. Supplemented by reference TRBV5-6 and TRBJ2-5, the full variable domain reads DAGVTQSPTHLIKTRGQQVTLRCSPKSGHDTVSWYQQALGQGPQFIFQYYEEEERQRGNFPDRFSGHQFPNYSSELNVNALLLGDSALYLCASSLWDYRGLETQYFGPGTRLLVL.

The V call is TRBV4-3, the J call TRBJ2-1; D might be TRBD1 or TRBD2, each matching 5 bases. Germline V gene sequence: CDR1 LGHNA, CDR2 YSLEER. This CDR3 comprises 14 residues. The V and J ends lost 2 bases and 6 bases respectively, with 11 bases between them. The CDR3 DNA sequence: TGCGCCAGCAGCCAACCGGGACGGTTCAATGAGCAGTTCTTC. This encodes CASSQPGRFNEQFF.

There are a few counts of this clonotype. This chain uses TRBV20-1 with TRBJ1-1; 12 bases map to TRBD1. This CDR3 is 14 amino acids long. J lost 8 bases, V lost 5 bases, and 9 bases had no gene match. Germline CDR1 is DFQATT and CDR2 is SNEGSKA (reference sequence). The CDR3 sequence is CSAVPGQGALEAFF. The CDR3 bases are TGCAGTGCTGTACCGGGACAGGGGGCCTTAGAAGCTTTCTTT.

The chain has TRBV7-9 and TRBJ1-5, with no clear D. Trimming removed 5 bases at V and 10 bases at J, with 12 bases between. The germline gives CDR1 SEHNR, CDR2 FQNEAQ (reference sequence). The CDR3 extends over 12 amino acids. The CDR3 spells CASSLPIGPQHF. CDR3 nucleotides: TGTGCCAGCAGCCTACCCATCGGACCCCAGCATTTT. Together with reference TRBV7-9 and TRBJ1-5, the CDR3 gives the full variable domain: DTGVSQNPRHKITKRGQNVTFRCDPISEHNRLYWYRQTLGQGPEFLTYFQNEAQLEKSRLLSDRFSAERPKGSFSTLEIQRTEQGDSAMYLCASSLPIGPQHFGDGTRLSIL.

V gene TRBV3-1 combines with J gene TRBJ2-2; 10 nucleotides align to TRBD2. This CDR3 has 18 amino acids. Germline loops: CDR1 LGHDT, CDR2 YNNKEL (reference sequence). V lost 0 bases and J lost 3; bases outside the gene matches: 7. CDR3: CASSQERLAGVHTGELFF. The CDR3 region has the DNA TGTGCCAGCAGCCAAGAACGTCTAGCGGGAGTCCACACCGGGGAGCTGTTTTTT.

The J gene is TRBJ2-2, the V gene TRBV7-2; the match to TRBD2 covers 7 bases. The J segment lost 2 bases and the V segment lost 1 base, leaving 4 bases of the junction unmatched. CDR3 length: 16 amino acids. Germline CDR1 and CDR2: SGHTA and FQGNSA. This CDR3 reads CASSLEPSGNTGELFF. CDR3 bases: TGTGCCAGCAGCTTAGAACCTAGCGGTAACACCGGGGAGCTGTTTTTT.

The rearrangement uses TRBV5-1 and TRBJ1-2; D is undetermined. V was pared by 4 bases and J by 4 bases, with 11 bases between. CDR3 length: 13 residues. Germline lookup yields CDR1 SGHRS and CDR2 YFSETQ. This chain's CDR3 is CASSPPQTYGYTF. The CDR3 DNA is TGCGCCAGCAGCCCACCCCAGACCTATGGCTACACCTTC.

This rearrangement joins TRBV20-1 to TRBJ1-2, with 12 bases lining up with TRBD1. Germline-derived CDR1 and CDR2 are DFQATT and SNEGSKA (reference sequence). After removal of 8 bases from V and 5 bases from J, the junction contained 6 bases not matched to a gene. CDR3 length: 13 amino acids. The chain's CDR3 is CSTGTGGSYGYTF. DNA of the CDR3: TGCAGTACCGGGACAGGGGGCTCATATGGCTACACCTTC.